The rows below give T cell receptor beta chains drawn from one sample of a study of vaccination and CD4 T cells after COVID-19. TCRdb recomputed calls from the PCR reads with MiXCR, one row per CDR3 protein. The repertoire consists of roughly 10,000 distinct CDR3 sequences, with around 30% occurring once and the leading ten covering approximately 15%. No antigen is known for these receptors. This specimen was CD4+ T cells from blood, cultured in vitro, taken after SARS-CoV-2 vaccination. The receptors shown here come from a human donor who had recovered from COVID-19. CDR3s include the opening cysteine and the closing phenylalanine or tryptophan. Each record gives: J gene, clone size, V gene, D gene, CDR3 protein, CDR3 DNA. D genes are given only for firm matches. Clone size is given for some rows only: seen once, a few or many times, or a class if the clone is expanded.

j_call: TRBJ2-1
clone_size: -
v_call: TRBV6-5
d_call: -
cdr3_aa: CASNYRTPLGIYNEQFF
cdr3_nt: TGTGCCAGCAATTACCGGACACCTTTGGGAATCTACAATGAGCAGTTCTTC

j_call: TRBJ2-2
clone_size: -
v_call: TRBV9
d_call: -
cdr3_aa: CASSVFPNTGELFF
cdr3_nt: TGTGCCAGCAGCGTATTCCCGAACACCGGGGAGCTGTTTTTT

j_call: TRBJ2-5
clone_size: few
v_call: TRBV7-9
d_call: -
cdr3_aa: CASSRGSAQETQYF
cdr3_nt: TGTGCCAGCAGCCGGGGGTCCGCCCAAGAGACCCAGTACTTC

j_call: TRBJ2-2
clone_size: -
v_call: TRBV5-1
d_call: TRBD1
cdr3_aa: CASSLRTGALTGELFF
cdr3_nt: TGCGCCAGCAGCTTACGGACAGGGGCCCTCACCGGGGAGCTGTTTTTT

j_call: TRBJ1-1
clone_size: few
v_call: TRBV12-3/TRBV12-4
d_call: -
cdr3_aa: CASSLTFGGNTEAFF
cdr3_nt: TGTGCCAGCAGTCTCACTTTCGGCGGGAACACTGAAGCTTTCTTT

j_call: TRBJ1-2
clone_size: few
v_call: TRBV18
d_call: -
cdr3_aa: CASSPGGNYGYTF
cdr3_nt: TGTGCCAGCTCACCGGGGGGGAACTATGGCTACACCTTC

j_call: TRBJ2-1
clone_size: few
v_call: TRBV19
d_call: -
cdr3_aa: CASSGVREQFF
cdr3_nt: TGTGCCAGTAGTGGGGTCAGGGAGCAGTTCTTC

j_call: TRBJ1-1
clone_size: -
v_call: TRBV6-7
d_call: -
cdr3_aa: CASRIGVFLNTEAFF
cdr3_nt: TGTGCCAGCAGGATAGGGGTTTTCCTCAACACTGAAGCTTTCTTT

j_call: TRBJ1-2
clone_size: -
v_call: TRBV9
d_call: -
cdr3_aa: CASSVGGNYGYTF
cdr3_nt: TGTGCCAGCAGCGTTGGCGGGAACTATGGCTACACCTTC

j_call: TRBJ1-3
clone_size: few
v_call: TRBV5-3
d_call: -
cdr3_aa: CARSLAWDTNSGNTIYF
cdr3_nt: TGTGCCAGAAGCTTGGCTTGGGACACTAACTCTGGAAACACCATATATTTT

j_call: TRBJ1-5
clone_size: medium-sized
v_call: TRBV20-1
d_call: -
cdr3_aa: CSARDPGRSNQPQHF
cdr3_nt: TGCAGTGCTAGAGATCCGGGACGGAGCAATCAGCCCCAGCATTTT

j_call: TRBJ2-3
clone_size: few
v_call: TRBV6-2/TRBV6-3
d_call: TRBD1
cdr3_aa: CASRQQGTDTQYF
cdr3_nt: TGTGCCAGCAGACAACAGGGGACAGATACGCAGTATTTT

j_call: TRBJ2-7
clone_size: few
v_call: TRBV7-9
d_call: TRBD1
cdr3_aa: CASSLGTGSSYEQYF
cdr3_nt: TGTGCCAGCAGCTTAGGGACAGGGAGCTCCTACGAGCAGTACTTC

j_call: TRBJ2-7
clone_size: -
v_call: TRBV20-1
d_call: -
cdr3_aa: CSANPPSDSYEQYF
cdr3_nt: TGCAGTGCCAACCCCCCTAGCGACTCCTACGAGCAGTACTTC

j_call: TRBJ2-7
clone_size: -
v_call: TRBV27
d_call: -
cdr3_aa: CASSPTLSSYEQYF
cdr3_nt: TGTGCCAGCAGTCCCACCCTCAGCTCCTACGAGCAGTACTTC

j_call: TRBJ1-5
clone_size: -
v_call: TRBV6-2/TRBV6-3
d_call: -
cdr3_aa: CASSSNRLQNSNQPQHF
cdr3_nt: TGTGCCAGCAGTTCAAACCGTCTTCAGAATAGCAATCAGCCCCAGCATTTT

j_call: TRBJ1-6
clone_size: -
v_call: TRBV7-2
d_call: TRBD1
cdr3_aa: CASNLAPGQINSPLHF
cdr3_nt: TGTGCCAGCAACTTAGCCCCGGGACAGATTAATTCACCCCTCCACTTT

j_call: TRBJ2-3
clone_size: -
v_call: TRBV7-7
d_call: -
cdr3_aa: CASSRDSSGTDTQYF
cdr3_nt: TGTGCTAGCAGCCGCGACTCGTCCGGCACAGATACGCAGTATTTT

j_call: TRBJ2-3
clone_size: -
v_call: TRBV6-1
d_call: -
cdr3_aa: CASRTYGDTQYF
cdr3_nt: TGTGCCAGCAGGACCTATGGGGATACGCAGTATTTT

j_call: TRBJ1-1
clone_size: -
v_call: TRBV19
d_call: -
cdr3_aa: CASISIRGITEAFF
cdr3_nt: TGTGCCAGTATCAGCATCAGGGGTATCACTGAAGCTTTCTTT

j_call: TRBJ2-7
clone_size: few
v_call: TRBV27
d_call: TRBD2
cdr3_aa: CASSLSGATYEQYF
cdr3_nt: TGTGCCAGCAGTTTAAGCGGGGCCACCTACGAGCAGTACTTC

j_call: TRBJ1-1
clone_size: medium-sized
v_call: TRBV12-3/TRBV12-4
d_call: -
cdr3_aa: CASSLARGNTEAFF
cdr3_nt: TGTGCCAGCAGTTTAGCGCGGGGGAACACTGAAGCTTTCTTT

j_call: TRBJ2-3
clone_size: -
v_call: TRBV6-2/TRBV6-3
d_call: TRBD2
cdr3_aa: CASSRLAGSTDTQYF
cdr3_nt: TGTGCCAGCAGCCGCCTAGCGGGGTCCACAGATACGCAGTATTTT

j_call: TRBJ1-2
clone_size: -
v_call: TRBV10-2
d_call: -
cdr3_aa: CASSARGGYTF
cdr3_nt: TGCGCCAGCAGTGCCAGGGGTGGCTACACCTTC

j_call: TRBJ2-3
clone_size: large
v_call: TRBV6-2/TRBV6-3
d_call: -
cdr3_aa: CANPGEGRADTQYF
cdr3_nt: TGTGCCAACCCAGGGGAGGGTCGGGCAGATACGCAGTATTTT